This T cell receptor beta chain was sequenced during a study of cytomegalovirus exposure and HLA in healthy donors. The primer mix had 60 Vbeta and 13 Jbeta primers. Clones were sequenced by immunoSEQ multiplex PCR, and TCRdb holds only the in-frame ones, with some missing. The data hold around 100,000 clones, with 55% to 65% observed a single time. Healthy bone marrow donors made up the cohort. CDR1 SNHLY and CDR2 FYNNEI come from the germline V gene. This CDR3 has 15 residues. The V and J ends lost 5 bases and 4 bases, in that order; junction bases with no gene match: 6. The J gene is TRBJ2-7, the V gene TRBV2, with 12 bases that match TRBD1. This clonotype originated in a woman aged 30 to 39 in good health and CMV-seronegative. Material for sequencing was PBMCs. Here the CDR3 DNA reads TGTGCCAGCAGTCTTGGGACAGGGGGCTTGTACGAGCAGTACTTC. It is translated as CASSLGTGGLYEQYF.